This TCR beta chain originates from a study of blood T cell repertoires in COVID-19. Study-wide context: Some COVID-19 samples were acute and others convalescent; all came from the United States, Italy and Spain. PBMCs, B-cell-depleted T cells, or T cells provided the cDNA or gDNA that made up the material.

This CDR3 has 17 residues. V was clipped by 6 bases and J by 1 base, with 21 bases between them. Looked up from germline, CDR1 is KGHSH and CDR2 is LQKENI. Per the original data handling: Counts of nucleated cells, estimated from reference gene primer amplification, were obtained. Some clones are missing from TCRdb's copy, which holds only in-frame ones; the method was immunoSEQ multiplex PCR. That table gives V, J and clone size, and the DNA gave D and trimming. Of about 77,000 clones listed, 70% to 75% were seen once; the top ten hold more than 20%. The sequenced material came from peripheral blood. The source is a man aged 55-75 years with acute or convalescent COVID-19. V usage is TRBV18 and J usage is TRBJ2-5; possible D gene TRBD2, 7 bases. The CDR3 protein is CASSQFRGRGTQETQYF. The DNA of the CDR3 is TGTGCCAGCTCCCAATTTCGGGGGCGGGGGACCCAAGAGACCCAGTACTTC. The full variable domain, with the rest looked up from reference TRBV18 and TRBJ2-5, is NAGVMQNPRHLVRRRGQEARLRCSPMKGHSHVYWYRQLPEEGLKFMVYLQKENIIDESGMPKERFSAEFPKEGPSILRIQQVVRGDSAAYFCASSQFRGRGTQETQYFGPGTRLLVL.